These 15 T cell receptor beta chains were all obtained from the same sample, sequenced in a study of cytomegalovirus exposure and HLA in healthy donors. The study ran its PCR with 60 Vbeta and 13 Jbeta primers. Sequencing used immunoSEQ multiplex PCR; TCRdb keeps in-frame clones, though not all of them. The specimen's table records about 67,000 clones. The material sequenced was PBMCs. The receptors were gathered from a woman in her thirties or forties in good health and CMV-seropositive.

The chain couples TRBV27 to TRBJ2-7; possible D gene TRBD1, 6 bases. V was clipped by 6 bases and J by 2 bases, with 14 bases between them. This CDR3 contains 14 residues. Germline lookup yields CDR1 MNHEY and CDR2 SMNVEV (reference sequence). CDR3 protein: CASSPRGRAYEQYF. The CDR3 coding sequence is TGTGCCAGCAGCCCCAGGGGTCGCGCCTACGAGCAGTACTTC.

The chain recombines TRBV4-1 with TRBJ2-3; the match to TRBD2 covers 14 bases. Germline trimming cut 0 bases from V and 4 bases from J; bases unmatched to any gene: 9. This CDR3 spans 19 amino acids. CDR1 and CDR2 (germline): MGHRA, YSYEKL. This CDR3 reads CASSQDGTSGRVGPDTQYF. CDR3 nucleotides: TGCGCCAGCAGCCAAGATGGGACTAGCGGGAGAGTAGGGCCAGATACGCAGTATTTT.

CDR3 DNA sequence: TGTGCCACCAGCAGAGATCCCCCGGCAGGGGGGAGCCAGCCCCAGCATTTT. This encodes CATSRDPPAGGSQPQHF. The gene calls are TRBV15 and TRBJ1-5; 7 nucleotides align to TRBD1. The V gene's germline CDR1 is LNHNV and CDR2 YYDKDF (reference sequence). The CDR3 covers 17 residues. V lost 0 bases to trimming and J lost 7 bases; unmatched junction nucleotides: 12. Based on the CDR3 plus reference TRBV15 and TRBJ1-5, the full variable domain is DAMVIQNPRYQVTQFGKPVTLSCSQTLNHNVMYWYQQKSSQAPKLLFHYYDKDFNNEADTPDNFQSRRPNTSFCFLDIRSPGLGDTAMYLCATSRDPPAGGSQPQHFGDGTRLSIL.

The chain has TRBV18 and TRBJ2-7; D ambiguous. With 2 bases removed from V and 7 bases from J, the gap between germline ends came to 9 bases. This CDR3 comprises 12 residues. Germline loops: CDR1 KGHSH, CDR2 LQKENI. The CDR3 protein is CASSPGLAEQYF. Written as DNA, the CDR3 is TGTGCCAGCTCACCAGGTTTAGCAGAGCAGTACTTC.

The chain couples TRBV29-1 to TRBJ2-1, with 9 bases matching TRBD2. The CDR3 covers 14 residues. Germline CDR1 SQVTM, CDR2 ANQGSEA. V shed 6 bases, J shed 6 bases, and the junction held 9 bases outside the gene matches. CDR3 sequence: CSVAGLARPNEQFF. CDR3 coding DNA: TGCAGCGTAGCCGGACTAGCGAGGCCCAATGAGCAGTTCTTC.

This sequence joins TRBV30 and TRBJ1-2, with TRBD1 as a possible D gene (5 bases). The ends were cut back, 3 bases at V and 0 bases at J, with 14 bases in the middle. Germline CDR1 and CDR2: GTSNPN and SVGIG (reference sequence). The CDR3 totals 15 residues. The CDR3 region is CAWSEGADSNYGYTF. CDR3 nucleotides: TGTGCCTGGAGCGAAGGGGCCGATTCTAACTATGGCTACACCTTC.

V usage is TRBV5-1 and J usage is TRBJ2-1; D unresolved. Per germline, CDR1 SGHRS and CDR2 YFSETQ. Trimming took 1 base from V and 0 from J, leaving 11 bases between them. The CDR3 has 16 residues. CDR3: CASSLLQASSYNEQFF. The CDR3 DNA reads TGCGCCAGCAGCTTGCTCCAGGCGAGCTCCTACAATGAGCAGTTCTTC. Combining the CDR3 with reference TRBV5-1 and TRBJ2-1 gives the whole variable domain KAGVTQTPRYLIKTRGQQVTLSCSPISGHRSVSWYQQTPGQGLQFLFEYFSETQRNKGNFPGRFSGRQFSNSRSEMNVSTLELGDSALYLCASSLLQASSYNEQFFGPGTRLTVL.

The rearrangement links TRBV2 to TRBJ1-3, with D hard to call. Looked up from germline, CDR1 is SNHLY and CDR2 is FYNNEI. Deletions cut 7 bases from V and 0 bases from J, with 10 bases between. CDR3 length equals 14 residues. CDR3 nucleotide sequence: TGTGCCAGCATCGGAACAGACTCTGGAAACACCATATATTTT. This gives the protein CASIGTDSGNTIYF.

Notes on this clone: A junction end diverges from the germline sequence, so it may reflect a read error. The rearrangement uses TRBV5-6 and TRBJ2-7; TRBD2 aligns across 11 bases. The CDR3 consists of 17 residues. The germline CDR1 and CDR2 sequences are SGHDT and YYEEEE. For the CDR3, the DNA is TGTGCCAGCAGGCCCGGGACTAGCGGCCTACTATCCTACGAGCAGCACTTC. It encodes CASRPGTSGLLSYEQHF.

The rearrangement links TRBV18 to TRBJ2-3, with 10 bases that match TRBD2. With 1 base clipped from V and 3 bases from J, the junction kept 4 bases outside the gene matches. This CDR3 is built from 16 residues. Looked up from germline, CDR1 is KGHSH and CDR2 is LQKENI. This CDR3 is CASSPLTSGETDTQYF. CDR3 DNA: TGTGCCAGCTCACCACTCACTAGCGGGGAAACAGATACGCAGTATTTT.

This chain joins TRBV9 and TRBJ2-1; D unclear. The V and J ends lost 0 bases and 1 base respectively, with 5 bases between them. Germline loops: CDR1 SGDLS, CDR2 YYNGEE. The CDR3 is 14 amino acids. The CDR3 DNA reads TGTGCCAGCAGCGTAGCCCCGTCCTACAATGAGCAGTTCTTC. This sequence encodes CASSVAPSYNEQFF.

The rearrangement joins TRBV11-2 to TRBJ2-5; weak D call: TRBD1 (6 bases). With 4 bases removed from V and 4 bases from J, the gap between germline ends came to 16 bases. This CDR3 is built from 15 residues. Germline lookup yields CDR1 SGHAT and CDR2 FQNNGV. The CDR3 loop is CASSSRGSVGETQYF. Here the CDR3 DNA reads TGTGCCAGCAGCTCCAGGGGTAGCGTCGGAGAGACCCAGTACTTC.

V gene TRBV9 combines with J gene TRBJ2-3; tentative D call: TRBD2 (5 bases). This CDR3 is built from 12 residues. The V end was cut by 4 bases, the J end by 6 bases, with 9 bases between. Germline values: CDR1 SGDLS, CDR2 YYNGEE. CDR3 DNA: TGTGCCAGCAGCCCGGACTTGGATACGCAGTATTTT. This codes for CASSPDLDTQYF.

The genes are TRBV5-4 and TRBJ2-2; 12 bases are a match to TRBD2. Losses at the gene ends were 0 bases for V and 4 bases for J; bases not matched to a gene: 4. Looked up from germline, CDR1 is SGHNT and CDR2 is YYREEE (reference sequence). The CDR3 runs 17 residues. The CDR3 region has the DNA TGTGCCAGCAGCTTGGCTAGCGGGGGGGCGGGCACCGGGGAGCTGTTTTTT. Its translation: CASSLASGGAGTGELFF.

V and J are TRBV5-4 and TRBJ2-2; D uncertain. This CDR3 has 12 amino acids. The V end was cut by 2 bases, the J end by 6 bases, with 5 bases between. Germline loops: CDR1 SGHNT, CDR2 YYREEE (reference sequence). The CDR3 loop reads CASSLHPGELFF. CDR3 sequence (DNA): TGTGCCAGCAGCTTACACCCCGGGGAGCTGTTTTTT.